The rows below give T cell receptor beta chains drawn from one sample of a study of OX40 agonist ivuxolimab in advanced cancers. Profiled with immunoSEQ multiplex PCR; TCRdb holds only in-frame clones, not every one. This sample has about 46,000 clones; over 75% occur once, and the top ten carry roughly 12%. The source was CD4+ or CD8+ T cells sorted from blood, collected in a trial of the OX40 agonist ivuxolimab. The source is an adult with an advanced solid tumor such as melanoma, head and neck, liver or kidney cancer. The CDR3 runs from the conserved cysteine through the conserved F or W. The D gene is left open where the match is weak. Where a row states a size, it is once, few, many or the class of an expanded clone; other rows omit it.

V	J	D	size	DNA	CDR3
TRBV5-8	TRBJ1-5	-	-	TGTGCCAGCAGCTCACTAGACGGTGTACGGCCCCAGCATTTT	CASSSLDGVRPQHF
TRBV19	TRBJ1-4	-	once	TGTGCCAGTAGTGCGGCGGCACAAGGAAAACTGTTTTTT	CASSAAAQGKLFF
TRBV28	TRBJ2-7	TRBD2	few	TGTGCCAGCATTCTGAGCGGGGCGTACTCCTACGAGCAGTACTTC	CASILSGAYSYEQYF
TRBV7-9	TRBJ1-4	-	-	TGTGCCAGCAGCCAAGGCGGATTTAATGAAAAACTGTTTTTT	CASSQGGFNEKLFF
TRBV6-6	TRBJ2-3	TRBD2	-	TGTGCCAGCAGTTACGGGAGCGGGGGGGTCGCAGATACGCAGTATTTT	CASSYGSGGVADTQYF
TRBV29-1	TRBJ1-3	-	-	TGCAGCGTTGCCCTGGACACCTCTGGAAACACCATATATTTT	CSVALDTSGNTIYF
TRBV15	TRBJ2-7	-	-	TGTGCCACCAGCAGAGATCCAAGATCCAGGACTCCCCATAGGTACGAGCAGTACTTC	CATSRDPRSRTPHRYEQYF
TRBV7-8	TRBJ1-5	-	few	TGTGCCAGCAGCTCTCCGAGCCCCTTTAGCAATCAGCCCCAGCATTTT	CASSSPSPFSNQPQHF
TRBV5-1	TRBJ2-7	-	-	TGCGCCAGCAGCGTGGGGCCCATGCGCGAGCAGTACTTC	CASSVGPMREQYF
TRBV5-5	TRBJ2-7	TRBD1	-	TGTGCCAGCAGCTTTACAGGGGAGGAGCAGTACTTC	CASSFTGEEQYF
TRBV9	TRBJ2-1	-	-	TGTGCCAGCAGCGTAGGTTTAGGGTCGGTCTACAATGAGCAGTTCTTC	CASSVGLGSVYNEQFF
TRBV29-1	TRBJ2-7	TRBD1	-	TGCAGCGTTGAAAAGGCAGGGGGTTTATACGAGCAGTACTTC	CSVEKAGGLYEQYF
TRBV10-1	TRBJ1-5	-	-	TGCGCCAGCAGTACCGCGGATAATAGCAATCAGCCCCAGCATTTT	CASSTADNSNQPQHF
TRBV9	TRBJ1-4	-	once	TGTGCCAGCAGCAGATCAGGATCAACTAATGAAAAACTGTTTTTT	CASSRSGSTNEKLFF
TRBV28	TRBJ1-2	-	-	TGTGCCAGCAGTTTCGGGCTCTATGGCTACACCTTC	CASSFGLYGYTF
TRBV28	TRBJ2-1	TRBD2	-	TGTGCCAGCAGTATACTACTAGCGGGAGCCTACAATGAGCAGTTCTTC	CASSILLAGAYNEQFF
TRBV5-6	TRBJ2-1	-	-	TGTGCCAGCAGCTTGACAGACAATGAGCAGTTCTTC	CASSLTDNEQFF
TRBV6-1	TRBJ2-7	-	-	TGTGCCAGCGAGAATTACGAGCAGTACTTC	CASENYEQYF
TRBV7-9	TRBJ1-3	-	-	TGTGCCAGCAGCCTGGGAAACACCATATATTTT	CASSLGNTIYF
TRBV6-6	TRBJ1-5	-	-	TGTGCCAGCAGTGAGGGTCTCCAGCCCCAGCATTTT	CASSEGLQPQHF
TRBV30	TRBJ2-2	-	-	TGTGCCTGGAGTGTTTCCGGGGAGCTGTTTTTT	CAWSVSGELFF
TRBV5-4	TRBJ2-3	-	-	TGTGCCAGCAGGTGGACTACCACAGATACGCAGTATTTT	CASRWTTTDTQYF
TRBV6-5	TRBJ1-1	-	-	TGTGCCAGCAGTTACGTAGGGACACCGCCAAACACTGAAGCTTTCTTT	CASSYVGTPPNTEAFF
TRBV13	TRBJ1-5	-	-	TGTGCCAGCAGCTTAGGGGACAGCAGCAATCAGCCCCAGCATTTT	CASSLGDSSNQPQHF
TRBV28	TRBJ1-2	TRBD1	-	TGTGCCAGCAGCCCTACCTTGGACAGGGGCGGTGGCTACACCTTC	CASSPTLDRGGGYTF
TRBV25-1	TRBJ1-4	-	-	TGTGCCACCCGACCCGGGGAGGCTGAAAAACTGTTTTTT	CATRPGEAEKLFF
TRBV6-5	TRBJ2-1	-	-	TGTGCCTGCGGACTTCTCAATGAGCAGTTCTTC	CACGLLNEQFF
TRBV29-1	TRBJ2-2	TRBD1	-	TGCAGCGTTGAGGGACAGGGGTTCGGGGAGCTGTTTTTT	CSVEGQGFGELFF
TRBV5-1	TRBJ1-1	-	-	TGCGCCAGCAGCTTGGGGACAGACTCAAACCGGGGCGCTGAAGCTTTCTTT	CASSLGTDSNRGAEAFF
TRBV9	TRBJ2-2	-	few	TGTGCCAGCAGCGTAGATCGCAGGGGGAACACCGGGGAGCTGTTTTTT	CASSVDRRGNTGELFF
TRBV6-5	TRBJ1-2	TRBD1	-	TGTGCCAGCAGTTTGACAGGGTCTCTCTATGGCTACACCTTC	CASSLTGSLYGYTF